This T cell receptor (beta chain) was observed in a study of vaccination effects on CD4 cells after COVID-19. Overall study: After the second dose, samples were taken at median day 72. Wells of a few million PBMC each were grown with about 9.5 IU/ml IL-2 and 9 to 10 ug/ml peptides.

Only in-frame clones appear in the TCRdb table, and some are missing; sequencing was by immunoSEQ multiplex PCR. This repertoire shows about 73,000 clones, around 70% found once; its top ten account for 2% to 3%. CDR3 length: 14 amino acids. The germline CDR1 and CDR2 sequences are SGHAT and FQDESV (reference sequence). Trimming pared 7 bases from V and 3 bases from J, leaving 13 bases between. As to this clone: Its antigen is as yet unknown.

Following 10 days of culture, CD4+ T cells were isolated. Subjects were given two BNT162b2 or mRNA-1273 vaccine doses. The sequencing used CD4+ T cells from PBMCs cultured without peptide, collected after COVID-19 vaccination. The rearrangement links TRBV11-1 to TRBJ2-1; no clear D gene. The source is a human donor who received a COVID-19 vaccine. CDR3 in DNA: TGTGCCAGCACAATTACGGGCGGCTACAATGAGCAGTTCTTC. Protein: CASTITGGYNEQFF.